The source of this T cell receptor beta chain is a study of monozygotic twins with inflammatory bowel disease. Regarding the study as a whole: Healthy co-twins had higher TCRbeta inverse Simpson diversity than their IBD twins. Among patients, repertoires may have gained variability from differing immunosuppressive treatments.

The CDR3 is made up of 13 amino acids. Germline V gene lookup returns CDR1 SQVTM and CDR2 ANQGSEA. Points on this clonotype: Its antigen is not identified.

The unique tags termed UMIs, each holding a 6-nucleotide sample barcode, were added by means of template switching. Using TCRalpha and TCRbeta cDNA, the researchers carried out two nested PCRs that lasted approximately 16 and 10 cycles. TCRdb processed the 5' RACE reads again and assigns one entry to each CDR3 protein, with no DNA. The sample includes more than 350,000 distinct CDR3 sequences. The chain carries TRBV29-1 and TRBJ1-1. The sequencing sample was made of blood. The TCR sequence derives from a human donor with ulcerative colitis or Crohn's disease, or a healthy co-twin of an affected twin (not recorded which). This chain's CDR3 is CSVRFQLNTEAFF.